The TCR beta chain under discussion was sequenced for a study of blood T cell repertoires in COVID-19. Clones were sequenced by immunoSEQ multiplex PCR, and TCRdb holds only the in-frame ones, with some missing. The data hold approximately 190,000 clones, with 70% to 90% observed a single time. From germline, CDR1 is LGHDT and CDR2 YNNKEL (reference sequence). The CDR3 length is 14 residues. V lost 4 bases and J lost 7; bases outside the gene matches: 9. This sequence joins TRBV3-1 (or the pseudogene TRBV3-2) and TRBJ1-2; 7 bases match TRBD1. The specimen sequenced was peripheral blood. This receptor was identified in a man in his forties with active or convalescent COVID-19. CDR3 sequence (DNA): TGTGCCAGCAGCCTATCGGAGGGGGCGCGTGGCTACACCTTC. Its protein product is CASSLSEGARGYTF.